The source of this TCR beta chain is a study of T-cell memory formation after mild COVID-19. Study in general: Largely donor-specific TCR clusters were found.

The CDR3 is made up of 17 amino acids. Trimming left V 3 bases short and J 3 bases short, with 18 bases between. This clonotype was counted ten times or more. No antigen is known for it. TCR alpha and TCR beta cDNA libraries carrying sample barcodes and UMIs were produced by 5'RACE using constant-segment primers. Using its own MiXCR run on the 5' RACE reads, TCRdb lists one record per CDR3 protein. The sample contains 350,000 to 400,000 distinct CDR3 sequences, approximately 15% of which appear only once. Study conclusions and caveats: Clones contracting over day 15 to 85 were CD4/CD8 balanced, with later expanders leaning CD4+. Of the contracting clones, CD4+ ones lay mainly in CM and EM, and CD8+ ones in EMRA.

The sequencing input was PBMCs or a T cell subset sorted from them (not recorded which). The source is a man between 18 and 29 years old who had mild COVID-19 (a few samples of this study predate the infection). Cell type and time point are not known. V and J are TRBV12-3 or TRBV12-4 and TRBJ1-5; D gene uncertain. This CDR3 is CASSLAAGRIVNQPQHF. CDR3 nucleotides: TGTGCCAGCAGTTTGGCGGCCGGGCGGATAGTCAATCAGCCCCAGCATTTT.